The present entry profiles one TCR beta chain with its context. Participants spanned ages 18 to 89 years and resided in about two dozen US areas. Participant-reported clinical history was the basis for cohort assignment. This record belongs to a study of blood T cell repertoires in COVID-19. Study in general: The study drew acute and convalescent COVID-19 samples from the United States, Italy and Spain.

CDR1 GTSNPN and CDR2 SVGIG come from the germline V gene (reference sequence). There are 12 residues in the CDR3. The V end was cut by 3 bases, the J end by 10 bases, with 13 bases between. Sequencing was performed with immunoSEQ multiplex PCR; in TCRdb, only in-frame clones are kept and a portion is missing. In the table there are 300,000 to 350,000 clones, 80% to 90% of which are singletons. This receptor was identified in a man younger than 45 who had recovered from COVID-19. The sequenced sample consisted of PBMCs or T cells enriched from blood (not recorded which). The chain has TRBV30 and TRBJ2-1, with TRBD1 as a possible D gene (5 bases). The DNA of the CDR3 is TGTGCCTGGAGGTTTGGGGCATCCGAGCAGTTCTTC. It is translated as CAWRFGASEQFF.